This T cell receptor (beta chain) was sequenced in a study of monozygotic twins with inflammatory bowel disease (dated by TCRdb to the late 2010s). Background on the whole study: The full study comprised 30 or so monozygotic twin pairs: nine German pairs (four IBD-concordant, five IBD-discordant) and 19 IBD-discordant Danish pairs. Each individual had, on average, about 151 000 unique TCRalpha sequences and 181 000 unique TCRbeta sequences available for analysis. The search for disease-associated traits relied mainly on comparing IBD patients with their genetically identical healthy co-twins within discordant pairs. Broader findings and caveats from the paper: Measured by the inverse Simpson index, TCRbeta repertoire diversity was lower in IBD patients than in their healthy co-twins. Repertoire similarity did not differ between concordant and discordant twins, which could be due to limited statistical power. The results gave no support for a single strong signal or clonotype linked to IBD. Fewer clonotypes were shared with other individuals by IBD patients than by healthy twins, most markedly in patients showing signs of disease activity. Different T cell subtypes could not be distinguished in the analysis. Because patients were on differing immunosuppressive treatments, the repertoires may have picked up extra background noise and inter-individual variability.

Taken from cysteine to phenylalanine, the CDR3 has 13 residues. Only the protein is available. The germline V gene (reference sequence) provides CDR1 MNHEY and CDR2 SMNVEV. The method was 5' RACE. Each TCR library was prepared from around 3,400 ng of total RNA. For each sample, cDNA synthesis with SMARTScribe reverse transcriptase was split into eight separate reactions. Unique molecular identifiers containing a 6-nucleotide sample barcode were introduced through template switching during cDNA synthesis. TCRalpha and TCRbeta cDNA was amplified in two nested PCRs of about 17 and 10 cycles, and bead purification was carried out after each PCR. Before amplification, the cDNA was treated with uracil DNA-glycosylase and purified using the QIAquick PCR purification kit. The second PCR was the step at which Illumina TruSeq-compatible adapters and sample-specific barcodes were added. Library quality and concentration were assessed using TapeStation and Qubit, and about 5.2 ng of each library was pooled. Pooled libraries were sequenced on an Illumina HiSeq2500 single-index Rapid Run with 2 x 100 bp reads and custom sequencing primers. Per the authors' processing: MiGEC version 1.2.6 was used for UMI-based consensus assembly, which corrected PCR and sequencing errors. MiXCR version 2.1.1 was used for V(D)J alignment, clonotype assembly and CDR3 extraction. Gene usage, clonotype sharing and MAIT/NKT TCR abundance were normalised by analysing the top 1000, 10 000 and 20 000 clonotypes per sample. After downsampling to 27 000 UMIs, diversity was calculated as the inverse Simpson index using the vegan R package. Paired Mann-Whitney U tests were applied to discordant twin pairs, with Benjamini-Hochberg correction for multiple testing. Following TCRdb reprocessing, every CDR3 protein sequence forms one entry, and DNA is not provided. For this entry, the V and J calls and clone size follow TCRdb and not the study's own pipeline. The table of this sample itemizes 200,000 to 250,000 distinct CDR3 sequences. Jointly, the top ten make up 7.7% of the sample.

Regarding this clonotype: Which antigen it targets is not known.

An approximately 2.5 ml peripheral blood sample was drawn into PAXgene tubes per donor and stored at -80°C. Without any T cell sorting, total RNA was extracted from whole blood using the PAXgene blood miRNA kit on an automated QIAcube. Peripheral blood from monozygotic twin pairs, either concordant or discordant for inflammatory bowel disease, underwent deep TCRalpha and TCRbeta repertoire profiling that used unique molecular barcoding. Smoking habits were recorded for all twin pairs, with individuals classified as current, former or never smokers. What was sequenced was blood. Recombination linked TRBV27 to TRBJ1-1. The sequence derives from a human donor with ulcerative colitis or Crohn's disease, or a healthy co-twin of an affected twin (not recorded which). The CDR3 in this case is CASSLSEGSEAFF.